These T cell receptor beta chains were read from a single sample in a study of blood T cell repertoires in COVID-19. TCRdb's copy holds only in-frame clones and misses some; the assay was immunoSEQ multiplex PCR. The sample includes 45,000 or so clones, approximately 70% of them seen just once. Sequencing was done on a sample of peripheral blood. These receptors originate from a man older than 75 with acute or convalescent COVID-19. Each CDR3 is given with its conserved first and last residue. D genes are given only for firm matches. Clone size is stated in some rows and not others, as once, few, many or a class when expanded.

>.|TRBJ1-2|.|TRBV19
TGTGCCAGTAGTCCACAGGGATTCTATGGCTACACCTTC
CASSPQGFYGYTF
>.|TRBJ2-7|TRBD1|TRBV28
TGTGCCAGCAGTTCCCCTCCAGGACAGGGCTACGAGCAGTACTTC
CASSSPPGQGYEQYF
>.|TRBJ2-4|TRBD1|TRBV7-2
TGTGCCAGCAGCCCTCGACAGGGGAAAAACATTCAGTACTTC
CASSPRQGKNIQYF
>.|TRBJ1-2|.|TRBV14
TGTGCCAGCAGCTTACAGGGATGGGACTATGGCTACACCTTC
CASSLQGWDYGYTF
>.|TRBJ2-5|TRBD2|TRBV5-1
TGCGCCAGCAGCTTGGTGGGTAGCGGGGGGCCGAAAGAGACCCAGTACTTC
CASSLVGSGGPKETQYF
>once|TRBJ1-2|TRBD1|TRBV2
TGTGCCAGCAGTGAAGCAAGACAGGGAGGCTACACCTTC
CASSEARQGGYTF
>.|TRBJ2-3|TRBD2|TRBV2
TGTGCCAGCAGTGATCACCGGGACTACCCCAATGAGGATACGCAGTATTTT
CASSDHRDYPNEDTQYF
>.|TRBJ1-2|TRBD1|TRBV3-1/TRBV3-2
TGTGCCAGCAGCTCACGTGGACAGGGGATGTTACGTGGCTACACCTTC
CASSSRGQGMLRGYTF
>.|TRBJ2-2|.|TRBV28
TGTGCCAGCAGTTCCCAGGTTCACACCGGGGAGCTGTTTTTT
CASSSQVHTGELFF
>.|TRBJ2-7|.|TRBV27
TGTGCCAGCAGTCCAAGACTAGATGGGTACGAGCAGTACTTC
CASSPRLDGYEQYF
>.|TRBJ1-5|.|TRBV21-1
TGTGCCAGCAGCAAAGTCGGAGGGTTGAGCAATCAGCCCCAGCATTTT
CASSKVGGLSNQPQHF
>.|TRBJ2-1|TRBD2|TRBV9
TGTGCCAGCAGCCCAAGACTAGCGGGAGGTTCCTACAATGAGCAGTTCTTC
CASSPRLAGGSYNEQFF
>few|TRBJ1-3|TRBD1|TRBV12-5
TGTGCTAGTGGGCCGGGACAGGGGACCATCTCTGGAAACACCATATATTTT
CASGPGQGTISGNTIYF
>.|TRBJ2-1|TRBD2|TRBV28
TGTGCCAGCAGTTTCCCGACTAGCGGAGGGGGCAATGAGCAGTTCTTC
CASSFPTSGGGNEQFF
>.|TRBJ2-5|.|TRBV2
TGTGCCAGCAGTCTCGGGAGCGGCCAAGAGACCCAGTACTTC
CASSLGSGQETQYF
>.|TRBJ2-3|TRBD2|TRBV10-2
TGCGCCAGCAGTGGACTAGCGGGTAGCACAGATACGCAGTATTTT
CASSGLAGSTDTQYF
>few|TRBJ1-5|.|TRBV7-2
TGTGCCAGCAGCTCCGCGACAGGCTTTTTTAGCAATCAGCCCCAGCATTTT
CASSSATGFFSNQPQHF
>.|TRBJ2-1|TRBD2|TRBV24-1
TGTGCCACCAGTGATCCTGCTAGCGGCAATGAGCAGTTCTTC
CATSDPASGNEQFF
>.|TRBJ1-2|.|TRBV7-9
TGTGCCAGCAGCGCGCAGGGTGACGGCTACACCTTC
CASSAQGDGYTF
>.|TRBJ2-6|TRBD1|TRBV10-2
TGCGCCAGCAGTCAACAGGGGGATGGGGCCAACGTCCTGACTTTC
CASSQQGDGANVLTF
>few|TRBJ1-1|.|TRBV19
TGTGCCAGTACCCTAAATCTGAACACTGAAGCTTTCTTT
CASTLNLNTEAFF
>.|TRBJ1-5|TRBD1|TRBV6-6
TGTGCCAGCAGTCAGACAGGGGGTGTTTATAGCAATCAGCCCCAGCATTTT
CASSQTGGVYSNQPQHF
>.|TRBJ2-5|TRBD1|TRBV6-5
TGTGCCAGCAGCCGGACAGGGTTCCGAGAGACCCAGTACTTC
CASSRTGFRETQYF
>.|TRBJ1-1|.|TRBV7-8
TGTGCCAGCAAGACAGGACCTTCAGGCACTGAAGCTTTCTTT
CASKTGPSGTEAFF